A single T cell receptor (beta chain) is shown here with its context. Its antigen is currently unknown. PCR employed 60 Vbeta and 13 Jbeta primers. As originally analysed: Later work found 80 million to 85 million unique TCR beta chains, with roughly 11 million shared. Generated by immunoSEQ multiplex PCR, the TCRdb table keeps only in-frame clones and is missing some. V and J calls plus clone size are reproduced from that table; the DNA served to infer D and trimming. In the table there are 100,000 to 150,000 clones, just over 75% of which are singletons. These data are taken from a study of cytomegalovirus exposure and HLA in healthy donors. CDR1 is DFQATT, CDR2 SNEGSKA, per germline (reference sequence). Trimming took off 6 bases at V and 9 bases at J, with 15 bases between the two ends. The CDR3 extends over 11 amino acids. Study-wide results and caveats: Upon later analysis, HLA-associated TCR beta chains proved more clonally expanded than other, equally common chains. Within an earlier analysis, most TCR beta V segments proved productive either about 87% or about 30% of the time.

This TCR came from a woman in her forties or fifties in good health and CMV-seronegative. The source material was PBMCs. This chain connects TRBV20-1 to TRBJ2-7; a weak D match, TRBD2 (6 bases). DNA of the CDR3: TGCAGTGCGAGTGATAGCGGTGGGCAGTACTTC. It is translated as CSASDSGGQYF.